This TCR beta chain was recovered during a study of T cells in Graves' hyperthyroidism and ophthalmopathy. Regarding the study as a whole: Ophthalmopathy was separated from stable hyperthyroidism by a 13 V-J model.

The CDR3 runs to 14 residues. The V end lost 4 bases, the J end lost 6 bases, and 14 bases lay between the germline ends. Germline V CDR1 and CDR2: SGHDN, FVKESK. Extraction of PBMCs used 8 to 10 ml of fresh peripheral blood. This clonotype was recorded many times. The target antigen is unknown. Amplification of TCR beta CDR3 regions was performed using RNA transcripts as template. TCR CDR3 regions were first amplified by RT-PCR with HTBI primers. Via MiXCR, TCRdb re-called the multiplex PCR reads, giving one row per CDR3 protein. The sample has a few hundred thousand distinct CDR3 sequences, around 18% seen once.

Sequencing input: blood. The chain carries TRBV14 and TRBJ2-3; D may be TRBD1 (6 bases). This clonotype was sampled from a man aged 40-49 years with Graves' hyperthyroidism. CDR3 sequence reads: CASSPHGTKDTQYF. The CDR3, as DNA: TGTGCCAGCAGCCCCCACGGGACAAAGGATACGCAGTATTTT.